This T cell receptor beta chain is from a study of cytomegalovirus exposure and HLA in healthy donors. TCRdb's table, derived via immunoSEQ multiplex PCR, lists solely in-frame clones and lacks some. The sample carries about 160,000 clones, about nine tenths recorded once. The CDR3 is 15 amino acids. The V and J ends lost 5 bases and 3 bases, in that order; junction bases with no gene match: 4. Germline V gives CDR1 SGHVS, CDR2 FNYEAQ. The TCR comes from a woman between 18 and 30 years old in good health and CMV-seropositive. The sample consisted of PBMCs. V gene TRBV7-6 combines with J gene TRBJ2-2; 9 bases align to TRBD1. The chain's CDR3 is CASSEGQGHTGELFF. DNA for the CDR3: TGTGCCAGCAGCGAGGGACAGGGACACACCGGGGAGCTGTTTTTT.